This TCR beta chain was sequenced for a study of T-cell memory formation after mild COVID-19. Overall study: TCR clusters were mostly donor specific.

The authors produced TCR alpha and TCR beta cDNA libraries with sample barcodes and UMIs by 5'RACE using constant-segment primers. MiXCR was run by TCRdb on the 5' RACE reads, yielding one entry per CDR3 protein. Of over 300,000 distinct CDR3 sequences in the sample, roughly 20% were seen once. As concerns this clonotype: Its target is unknown.

The CDR3 is made up of 12 amino acids. Germline CDR1 and CDR2: MGHRA and YSYEKL. V lost 4 bases, J lost 13 bases, and 15 bases lay in between. The study's findings and limits: Clones that contracted clustered mainly in CM and EM if CD4+ and in EMRA if CD8+. Researchers found some responding clones in pre-infection memory, a sign that cross-reactive memory joined.

V and J are TRBV4-1 and TRBJ2-3, with a weak D call TRBD2 (7 bases). The TCR originated in a man aged 18 to 35 who had mild COVID-19 (a few samples of this study predate the infection). Cell type and time point are not known. Sequencing input: PBMCs or a T cell subset sorted from them (not recorded which). The CDR3 DNA is TGCGCCAGCAGCCGGACAGCGGGGAGGGAGTATTTT. It translates to CASSRTAGREYF.